This is a list of T cell receptor beta chains from one sample in a study of blood T cell repertoires in COVID-19. Clones were sequenced by immunoSEQ multiplex PCR, and TCRdb holds only the in-frame ones, with some missing. The data hold more than 200,000 clones, with 88% observed a single time. The sample taken for sequencing was peripheral blood. These receptors all stem from a man in his 70s with acute or convalescent COVID-19. CDR3s include the opening cysteine and the closing phenylalanine or tryptophan. The D gene is left open where the match is weak. Clone size is not always given. Where it is, it says once, few, many or a class for expanded clones.

CDR3nt: TGTGCCAGCAGCCCCCACCAATACGGGTCTACTTATTTCTCACCCCTCCACTTT
CDR3aa: CASSPHQYGSTYFSPLHF
len: 18
abundance: -
v_gene: TRBV7-8
d_gene: -
j_gene: TRBJ1-6

CDR3nt: TGTGCCACCAGCGAGGGTAATCAGCCCCAGCATTTT
CDR3aa: CATSEGNQPQHF
len: 12
abundance: -
v_gene: TRBV15
d_gene: -
j_gene: TRBJ1-5

CDR3nt: TGTGCCAGCAGCTTAATTGGGCACGAGCAGTACTTC
CDR3aa: CASSLIGHEQYF
len: 12
abundance: -
v_gene: TRBV7-6
d_gene: -
j_gene: TRBJ2-7

CDR3nt: TGTGCCAGCAGCTTCTCTAGCGGGATCCAAGAGACCCAGTACTTC
CDR3aa: CASSFSSGIQETQYF
len: 15
abundance: few
v_gene: TRBV5-5
d_gene: TRBD2
j_gene: TRBJ2-5

CDR3nt: TGTGCCAGCAGTGAAGCGCTTTTGGGAGTCTATGGCTACACCTTC
CDR3aa: CASSEALLGVYGYTF
len: 15
abundance: -
v_gene: TRBV6-1
d_gene: -
j_gene: TRBJ1-2

CDR3nt: TGTGCCAGCACTACTATAGGCAGACGCCAAGAGACCCAGTACTTC
CDR3aa: CASTTIGRRQETQYF
len: 15
abundance: few
v_gene: TRBV2
d_gene: -
j_gene: TRBJ2-5

CDR3nt: TGTGCCAGCTCACCAGAAGCCGGGGGCTATGGCTACACCTTC
CDR3aa: CASSPEAGGYGYTF
len: 14
abundance: -
v_gene: TRBV18
d_gene: -
j_gene: TRBJ1-2

CDR3nt: TGTGCCAGCAGCATCCCTGGGAGAGGGGGGGTAGCTAACGATCCTAACTATGGCTACACCTTC
CDR3aa: CASSIPGRGGVANDPNYGYTF
len: 21
abundance: -
v_gene: TRBV21-1
d_gene: -
j_gene: TRBJ1-2

CDR3nt: TGTGCCAGCAGTTACGGACAGGGGTCAGGGAACACTGAAGCTTTCTTT
CDR3aa: CASSYGQGSGNTEAFF
len: 16
abundance: -
v_gene: TRBV6-5
d_gene: TRBD1
j_gene: TRBJ1-1

CDR3nt: TGTGCCACCAGCAGCCTAGGGACAGGCAAGGGCTATGGCTACACCTTC
CDR3aa: CATSSLGTGKGYGYTF
len: 16
abundance: -
v_gene: TRBV15
d_gene: TRBD1
j_gene: TRBJ1-2

CDR3nt: TGTGCCAGCAGCTTAGATCGCTTCGGCTATGGCTACACCTTC
CDR3aa: CASSLDRFGYGYTF
len: 14
abundance: -
v_gene: TRBV7-8
d_gene: -
j_gene: TRBJ1-2

CDR3nt: TGTGCCAGCAGCTTAGAGGGGACAGCCCCCTTGAGCTTC
CDR3aa: CASSLEGTAPLSF
len: 13
abundance: -
v_gene: TRBV7-2
d_gene: TRBD1
j_gene: TRBJ2-7

CDR3nt: TGTGCCAGCAGTGACTACGATGAGCAGTTCTTC
CDR3aa: CASSDYDEQFF
len: 11
abundance: -
v_gene: TRBV25-1
d_gene: -
j_gene: TRBJ2-1

CDR3nt: TGTGCCAGCAGTTACGGCAGGGATAATCAGCCCCAGCATTTT
CDR3aa: CASSYGRDNQPQHF
len: 14
abundance: -
v_gene: TRBV6-6
d_gene: -
j_gene: TRBJ1-5

CDR3nt: TGTGCCACCAGCATACGACAGGGTAGTGGGGAGCTGTTTTTT
CDR3aa: CATSIRQGSGELFF
len: 14
abundance: -
v_gene: TRBV15
d_gene: TRBD1
j_gene: TRBJ2-2

CDR3nt: TGTGCCAGCAGTGGGACAGGGGGGACGCGTGGCTACACCTTC
CDR3aa: CASSGTGGTRGYTF
len: 14
abundance: -
v_gene: TRBV2
d_gene: TRBD1
j_gene: TRBJ1-2

CDR3nt: TGTGCCAGCAGTCTCCGGGACAGCCCGTCACCCCTCCACTTT
CDR3aa: CASSLRDSPSPLHF
len: 14
abundance: -
v_gene: TRBV7-2
d_gene: TRBD1
j_gene: TRBJ1-6

CDR3nt: TGTGCCAGCAGTCCTCTCGGGGCGGGATATTTCACAGATACGCAGTATTTT
CDR3aa: CASSPLGAGYFTDTQYF
len: 17
abundance: -
v_gene: TRBV11-2
d_gene: -
j_gene: TRBJ2-3

CDR3nt: TGTGCCAGCAGCGTAGTACCTAGCACTGAAGCTTTCTTT
CDR3aa: CASSVVPSTEAFF
len: 13
abundance: -
v_gene: TRBV9
d_gene: -
j_gene: TRBJ1-1

CDR3nt: TGTGCCAGCAGCGGGACAGGGGAGGGGACCCAGTACTTC
CDR3aa: CASSGTGEGTQYF
len: 13
abundance: -
v_gene: TRBV9
d_gene: TRBD1
j_gene: TRBJ2-5

CDR3nt: TGTGCCAGCAGCTCTACCGGGACAGGGGCGTTCGAGCAGTACTTC
CDR3aa: CASSSTGTGAFEQYF
len: 15
abundance: -
v_gene: TRBV7-3
d_gene: TRBD1
j_gene: TRBJ2-7

CDR3nt: TGTGCCAGCAGCTTGCGGACAGGGCTGAACACTGAAGCTTTCTTT
CDR3aa: CASSLRTGLNTEAFF
len: 15
abundance: -
v_gene: TRBV9
d_gene: TRBD1
j_gene: TRBJ1-1

CDR3nt: TGCGCCAGCAGCTCAGGGACTAGCGGGAGGGAGCAGTTCTTC
CDR3aa: CASSSGTSGREQFF
len: 14
abundance: -
v_gene: TRBV5-1
d_gene: TRBD2
j_gene: TRBJ2-1

CDR3nt: TGTGCCAGCAGTCAGGACAGTTTTAATTCACCCCTCCACTTT
CDR3aa: CASSQDSFNSPLHF
len: 14
abundance: -
v_gene: TRBV6-5
d_gene: -
j_gene: TRBJ1-6

CDR3nt: TGTGCCAGCACCCCGCGCGGGGGGGAGTCCTACGAGCAGTACTTC
CDR3aa: CASTPRGGESYEQYF
len: 15
abundance: -
v_gene: TRBV6-6
d_gene: TRBD2
j_gene: TRBJ2-7

CDR3nt: TGTGCCAGCAGGACAGGCAGCTCTGGAAACACCATATATTTT
CDR3aa: CASRTGSSGNTIYF
len: 14
abundance: -
v_gene: TRBV19
d_gene: TRBD1
j_gene: TRBJ1-3

CDR3nt: TGTGCCAGCAGCCAAGATGGGCCTCCGGCAGAACTGTTTTTT
CDR3aa: CASSQDGPPAELFF
len: 14
abundance: -
v_gene: TRBV3-1/TRBV3-2
d_gene: -
j_gene: TRBJ1-4

CDR3nt: TGTGCCAGCAGTGTATCTAGCGGTTGGGGTTGGGAGCAGTACTTC
CDR3aa: CASSVSSGWGWEQYF
len: 15
abundance: -
v_gene: TRBV2
d_gene: TRBD2
j_gene: TRBJ2-7

CDR3nt: TGTGCCAGCAGTCTACAGGCGAACACTGAAGCTTTCTTT
CDR3aa: CASSLQANTEAFF
len: 13
abundance: -
v_gene: TRBV12-3/TRBV12-4
d_gene: -
j_gene: TRBJ1-1

CDR3nt: TGTGCCATCAGCCTCGGACAGGGAGGCAATGAGCAGTTCTTC
CDR3aa: CAISLGQGGNEQFF
len: 14
abundance: -
v_gene: TRBV10-3
d_gene: TRBD1
j_gene: TRBJ2-1

CDR3nt: TGTGCCACCAGCGGGACATTCAAAAACATTCAGTACTTC
CDR3aa: CATSGTFKNIQYF
len: 13
abundance: -
v_gene: TRBV19
d_gene: -
j_gene: TRBJ2-4

CDR3nt: TGTGCCAGCAGCTCCCAGGCGGGCCTCGGTGAAAAACTGTTTTTT
CDR3aa: CASSSQAGLGEKLFF
len: 15
abundance: once
v_gene: TRBV7-9
d_gene: -
j_gene: TRBJ1-4

CDR3nt: TGTGCCAGCAGCTTCGAGGGCTACGAGCAGTACTTC
CDR3aa: CASSFEGYEQYF
len: 12
abundance: -
v_gene: TRBV11-2
d_gene: -
j_gene: TRBJ2-7

CDR3nt: TGTGCCAGCAGCTCGCCCGGTATCTCCTACGAGCAGTACTTC
CDR3aa: CASSSPGISYEQYF
len: 14
abundance: -
v_gene: TRBV7-2
d_gene: -
j_gene: TRBJ2-7

CDR3nt: TGTGCCAGCAGGCGAGAAATCAGACAGGTGGTCGGCTATGGCTACACCTTC
CDR3aa: CASRREIRQVVGYGYTF
len: 17
abundance: -
v_gene: TRBV5-6
d_gene: -
j_gene: TRBJ1-2

CDR3nt: TGTGCCAGCAGTTTAAACACAGGGGCCCATGAGCAGTTCTTC
CDR3aa: CASSLNTGAHEQFF
len: 14
abundance: -
v_gene: TRBV27
d_gene: TRBD1
j_gene: TRBJ2-1

CDR3nt: TGTGCCAGTAGGGACTCTAGCGGGAGGGGGGGAGTAAATGAGCAGTTCTTC
CDR3aa: CASRDSSGRGGVNEQFF
len: 17
abundance: -
v_gene: TRBV19
d_gene: TRBD2
j_gene: TRBJ2-1

CDR3nt: TGTGCCAGCAGACTCGGACTAGCGGGCCGATCCACAGATACGCAGTATTTT
CDR3aa: CASRLGLAGRSTDTQYF
len: 17
abundance: -
v_gene: TRBV5-4
d_gene: TRBD2
j_gene: TRBJ2-3

CDR3nt: TGTGCCTGGAGCAGGACAGGCCCGAATGAAAAACTGTTTTTT
CDR3aa: CAWSRTGPNEKLFF
len: 14
abundance: few
v_gene: TRBV30
d_gene: TRBD1
j_gene: TRBJ1-4

CDR3nt: TGCGCCAGCAGGAGGATAGCGGGAGAAGAGACCCAGTACTTC
CDR3aa: CASRRIAGEETQYF
len: 14
abundance: -
v_gene: TRBV5-1
d_gene: TRBD2
j_gene: TRBJ2-5